The source of this T cell receptor (beta chain) is a study of response to subunit inactivated influenza vaccine. The CDR3 totals 16 residues. Germline lookup yields CDR1 WSHSY and CDR2 SAAADI. TCRdb analysed the RT-PCR reads with MiXCR anew, one entry per CDR3 protein. Of 600,000 to 850,000 distinct CDR3 sequences listed, 14% were seen once; the top ten hold roughly 7.2%. To note about this clonotype: Its target is unknown. At one of its ends the junction is not consistent with the germline gene, which may arise from a read error.

Overall study findings and caveats: The authors suggested that few new T cells are recruited per seasonal influenza vaccination.

The sample here was PBMCs from blood, taken roughly 15 days before vaccination. This TCR was recovered from a man aged 45 to 65 who received an inactivated influenza vaccine. The J gene is TRBJ2-7, the V gene TRBV10-2, with 8 bases identical to TRBD1. The CDR3 here is CSSSDQGAGSSYEQYF. As DNA, the CDR3 is TGCTCCAGCAGTGACCAGGGGGCGGGAAGCTCCTACGAGCAGTACTTC.